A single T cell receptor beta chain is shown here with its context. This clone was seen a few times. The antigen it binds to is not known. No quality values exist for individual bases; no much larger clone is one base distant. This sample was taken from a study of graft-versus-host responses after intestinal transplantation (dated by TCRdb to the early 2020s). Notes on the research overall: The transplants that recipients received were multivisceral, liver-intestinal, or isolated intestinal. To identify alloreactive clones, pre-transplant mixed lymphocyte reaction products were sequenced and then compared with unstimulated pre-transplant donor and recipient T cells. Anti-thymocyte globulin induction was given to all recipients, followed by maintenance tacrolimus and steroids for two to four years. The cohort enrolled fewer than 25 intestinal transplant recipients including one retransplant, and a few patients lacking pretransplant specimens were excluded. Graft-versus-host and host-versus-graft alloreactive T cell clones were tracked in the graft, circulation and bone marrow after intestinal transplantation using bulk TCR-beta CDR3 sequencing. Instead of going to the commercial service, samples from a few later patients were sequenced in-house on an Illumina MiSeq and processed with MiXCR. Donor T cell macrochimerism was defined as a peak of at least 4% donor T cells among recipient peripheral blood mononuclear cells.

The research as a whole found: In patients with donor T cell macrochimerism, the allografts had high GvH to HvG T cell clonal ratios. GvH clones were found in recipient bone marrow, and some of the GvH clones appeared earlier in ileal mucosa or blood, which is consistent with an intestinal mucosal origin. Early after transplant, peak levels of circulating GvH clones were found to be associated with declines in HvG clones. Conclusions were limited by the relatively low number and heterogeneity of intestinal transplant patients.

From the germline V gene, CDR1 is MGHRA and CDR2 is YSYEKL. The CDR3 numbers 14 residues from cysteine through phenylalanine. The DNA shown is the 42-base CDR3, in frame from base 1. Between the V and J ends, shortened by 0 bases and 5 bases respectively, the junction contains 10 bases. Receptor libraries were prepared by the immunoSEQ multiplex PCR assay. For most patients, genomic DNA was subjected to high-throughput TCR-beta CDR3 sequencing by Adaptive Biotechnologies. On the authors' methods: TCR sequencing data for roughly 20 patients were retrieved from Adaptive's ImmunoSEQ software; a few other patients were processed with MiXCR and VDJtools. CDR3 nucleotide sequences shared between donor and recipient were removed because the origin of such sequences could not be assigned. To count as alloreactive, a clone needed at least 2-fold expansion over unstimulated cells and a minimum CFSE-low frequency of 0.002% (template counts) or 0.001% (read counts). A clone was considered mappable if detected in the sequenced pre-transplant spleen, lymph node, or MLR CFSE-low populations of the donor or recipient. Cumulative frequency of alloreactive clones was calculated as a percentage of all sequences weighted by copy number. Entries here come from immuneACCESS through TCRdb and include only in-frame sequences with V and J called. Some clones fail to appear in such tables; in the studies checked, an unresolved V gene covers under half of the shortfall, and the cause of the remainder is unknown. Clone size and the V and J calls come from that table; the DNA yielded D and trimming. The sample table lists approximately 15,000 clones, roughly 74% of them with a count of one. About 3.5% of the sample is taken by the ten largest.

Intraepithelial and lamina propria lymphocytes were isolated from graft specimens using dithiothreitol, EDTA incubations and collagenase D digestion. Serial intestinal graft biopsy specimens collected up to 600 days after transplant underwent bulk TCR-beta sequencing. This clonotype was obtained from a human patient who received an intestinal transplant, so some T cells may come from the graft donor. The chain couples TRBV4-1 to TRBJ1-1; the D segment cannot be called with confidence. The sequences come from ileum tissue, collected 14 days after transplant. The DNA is TGCGCCAGCAGCCAAGAGGTGGACGTTACTGAAGCTTTCTTT. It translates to CASSQEVDVTEAFF.